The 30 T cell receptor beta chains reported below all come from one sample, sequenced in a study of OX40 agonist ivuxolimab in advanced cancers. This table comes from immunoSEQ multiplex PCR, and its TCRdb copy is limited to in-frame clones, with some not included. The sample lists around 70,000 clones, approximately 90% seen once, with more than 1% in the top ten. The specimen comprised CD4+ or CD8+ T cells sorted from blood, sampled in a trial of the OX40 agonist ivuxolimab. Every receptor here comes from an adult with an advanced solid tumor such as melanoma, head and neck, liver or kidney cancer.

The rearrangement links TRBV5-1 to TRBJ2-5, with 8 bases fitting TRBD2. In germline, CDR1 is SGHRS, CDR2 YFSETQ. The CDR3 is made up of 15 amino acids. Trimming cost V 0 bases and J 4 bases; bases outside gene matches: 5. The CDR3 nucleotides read TGCGCCAGCAGCTTGGCGGGGGGGCGCGGAGAGACCCAGTACTTC. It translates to CASSLAGGRGETQYF. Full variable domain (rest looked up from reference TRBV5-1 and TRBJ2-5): KAGVTQTPRYLIKTRGQQVTLSCSPISGHRSVSWYQQTPGQGLQFLFEYFSETQRNKGNFPGRFSGRQFSNSRSEMNVSTLELGDSALYLCASSLAGGRGETQYFGPGTRLLVL.

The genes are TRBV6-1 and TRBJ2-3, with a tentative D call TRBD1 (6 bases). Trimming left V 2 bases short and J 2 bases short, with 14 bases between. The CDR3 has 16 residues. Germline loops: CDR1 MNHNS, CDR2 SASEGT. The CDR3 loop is CASSERGHGTTDTQYF. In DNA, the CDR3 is TGTGCCAGCAGTGAAAGGGGACACGGAACCACAGATACGCAGTATTTT.

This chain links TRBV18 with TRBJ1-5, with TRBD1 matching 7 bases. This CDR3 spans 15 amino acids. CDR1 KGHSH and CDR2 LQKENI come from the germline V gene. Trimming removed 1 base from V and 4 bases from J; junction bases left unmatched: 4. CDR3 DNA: TGTGCCAGCTCACCACAGGGGGCTAGGAATCAGCCCCAGCATTTT. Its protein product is CASSPQGARNQPQHF.

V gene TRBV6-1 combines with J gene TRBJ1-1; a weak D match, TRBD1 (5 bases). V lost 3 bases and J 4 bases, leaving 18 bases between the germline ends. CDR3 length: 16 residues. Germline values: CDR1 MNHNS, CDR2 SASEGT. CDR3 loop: CASSDGSAGKGTEAFF. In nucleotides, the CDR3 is TGTGCCAGCAGTGATGGTTCGGCAGGGAAGGGCACTGAAGCTTTCTTT.

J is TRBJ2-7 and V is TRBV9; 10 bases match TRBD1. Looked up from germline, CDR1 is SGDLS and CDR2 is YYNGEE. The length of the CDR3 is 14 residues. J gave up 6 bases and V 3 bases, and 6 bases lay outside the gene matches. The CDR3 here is CASSAGTGVFEQYF. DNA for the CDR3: TGTGCCAGCAGCGCTGGGACAGGGGTTTTCGAGCAGTACTTC.

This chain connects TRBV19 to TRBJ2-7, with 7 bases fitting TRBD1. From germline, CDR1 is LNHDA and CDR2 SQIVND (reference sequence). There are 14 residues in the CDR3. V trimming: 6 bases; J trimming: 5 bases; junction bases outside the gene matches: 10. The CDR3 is CASRGTALPDEQYF. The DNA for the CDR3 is TGTGCCAGTAGGGGGACAGCCCTCCCGGACGAGCAGTACTTC.

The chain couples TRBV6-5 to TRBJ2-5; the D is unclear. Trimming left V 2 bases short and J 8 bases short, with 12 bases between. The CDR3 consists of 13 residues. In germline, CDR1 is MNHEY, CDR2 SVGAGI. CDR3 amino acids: CASSYGPFSTQYF. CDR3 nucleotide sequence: TGTGCCAGCAGTTACGGACCATTCTCTACCCAGTACTTC.

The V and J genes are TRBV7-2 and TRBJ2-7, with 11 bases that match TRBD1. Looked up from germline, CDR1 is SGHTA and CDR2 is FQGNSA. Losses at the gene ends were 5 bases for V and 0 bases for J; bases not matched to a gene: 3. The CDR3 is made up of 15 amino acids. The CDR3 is CASSTGTGGSYEQYF. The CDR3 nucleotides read TGTGCCAGCAGCACCGGGACAGGGGGCTCCTACGAGCAGTACTTC. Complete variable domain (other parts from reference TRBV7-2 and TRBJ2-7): GAGVSQSPSNKVTEKGKDVELRCDPISGHTALYWYRQSLGQGLEFLIYFQGNSAPDKSGLPSDRFSAERTGGSVSTLTIQRTQQEDSAVYLCASSTGTGGSYEQYFGPGTRLTVT.

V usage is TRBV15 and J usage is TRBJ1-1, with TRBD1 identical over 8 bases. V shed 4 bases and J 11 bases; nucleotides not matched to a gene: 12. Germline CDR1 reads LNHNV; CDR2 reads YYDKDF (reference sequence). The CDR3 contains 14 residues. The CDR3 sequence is CATSTFGQGVRAFF. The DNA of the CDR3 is TGTGCCACCAGCACCTTTGGACAGGGTGTTCGCGCTTTCTTT.

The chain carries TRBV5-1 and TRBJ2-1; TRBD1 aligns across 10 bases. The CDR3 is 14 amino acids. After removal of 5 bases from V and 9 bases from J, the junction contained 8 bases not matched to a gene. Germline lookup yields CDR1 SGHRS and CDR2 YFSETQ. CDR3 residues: CASRGQGSSPEQFF. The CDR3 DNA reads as TGCGCCAGCAGGGGACAGGGGTCCAGTCCTGAGCAGTTCTTC. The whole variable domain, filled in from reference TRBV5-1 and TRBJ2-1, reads KAGVTQTPRYLIKTRGQQVTLSCSPISGHRSVSWYQQTPGQGLQFLFEYFSETQRNKGNFPGRFSGRQFSNSRSEMNVSTLELGDSALYLCASRGQGSSPEQFFGPGTRLTVL.

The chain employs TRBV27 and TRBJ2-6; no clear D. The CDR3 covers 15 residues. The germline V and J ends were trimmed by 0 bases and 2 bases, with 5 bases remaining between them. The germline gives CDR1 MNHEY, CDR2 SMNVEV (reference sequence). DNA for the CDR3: TGTGCCAGCAGTTTATCCCCCACTGGGGCCAACGTCCTGACTTTC. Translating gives CASSLSPTGANVLTF. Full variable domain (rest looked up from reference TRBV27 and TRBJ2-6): EAQVTQNPRYLITVTGKKLTVTCSQNMNHEYMSWYRQDPGLGLRQIYYSMNVEVTDKGDVPEGYKVSRKEKRNFPLILESPSPNQTSLYFCASSLSPTGANVLTFGAGSRLTVL.

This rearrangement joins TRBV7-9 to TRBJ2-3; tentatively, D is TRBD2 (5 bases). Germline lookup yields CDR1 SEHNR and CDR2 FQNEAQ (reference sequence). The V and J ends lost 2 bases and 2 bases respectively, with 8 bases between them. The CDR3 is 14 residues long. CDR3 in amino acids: CASSLSLATDTQYF. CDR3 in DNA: TGTGCCAGCAGCTTAAGCCTAGCCACAGATACGCAGTATTTT.

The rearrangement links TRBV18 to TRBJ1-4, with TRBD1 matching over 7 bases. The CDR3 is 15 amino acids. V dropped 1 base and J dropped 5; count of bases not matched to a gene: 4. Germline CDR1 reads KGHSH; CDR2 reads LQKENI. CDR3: CASSPQGQKNEKLFF. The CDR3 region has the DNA TGTGCCAGCTCACCACAGGGACAGAAGAATGAAAAACTGTTTTTT.

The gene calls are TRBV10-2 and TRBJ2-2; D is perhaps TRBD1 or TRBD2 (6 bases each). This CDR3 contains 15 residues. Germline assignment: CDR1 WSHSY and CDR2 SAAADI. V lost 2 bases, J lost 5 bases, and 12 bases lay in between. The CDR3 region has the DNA TGCGCCAGCAGTGAGAGCGGAGGGGGGACCGGGGAGCTGTTTTTT. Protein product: CASSESGGGTGELFF.

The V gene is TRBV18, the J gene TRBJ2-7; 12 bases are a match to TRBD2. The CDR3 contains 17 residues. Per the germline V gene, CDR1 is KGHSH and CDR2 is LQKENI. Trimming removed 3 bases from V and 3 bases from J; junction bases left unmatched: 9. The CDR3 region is CASSPGTSGRVLYEQYF. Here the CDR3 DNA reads TGTGCCAGCTCACCCGGGACTAGCGGGCGAGTCCTCTACGAGCAGTACTTC.

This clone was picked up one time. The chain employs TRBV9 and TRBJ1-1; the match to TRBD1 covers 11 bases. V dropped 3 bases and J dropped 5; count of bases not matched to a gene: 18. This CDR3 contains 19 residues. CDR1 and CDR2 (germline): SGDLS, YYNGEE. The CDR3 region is CASSAYPSPGQGVGTEAFF. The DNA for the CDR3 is TGTGCCAGCAGCGCTTACCCCTCACCGGGACAGGGGGTTGGAACTGAAGCTTTCTTT.

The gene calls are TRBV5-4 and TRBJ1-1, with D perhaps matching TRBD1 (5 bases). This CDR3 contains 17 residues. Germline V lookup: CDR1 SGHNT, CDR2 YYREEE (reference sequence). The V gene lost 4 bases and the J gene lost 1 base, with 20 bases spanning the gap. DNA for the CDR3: TGTGCCAGCAGCCGGGGGGGAGGGGCCCGCCCGAACACTGAAGCTTTCTTT. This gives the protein CASSRGGGARPNTEAFF.

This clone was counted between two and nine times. CDR3 sequence: CASSIHYEQYF. The CDR3, as DNA: TGTGCCAGCAGTATTCACTACGAGCAGTACTTC. The chain joins TRBV11-2 to TRBJ2-7; D is undetermined. The CDR3 extends over 11 amino acids. Trimming shortened V by 6 bases and J by 3 bases, and 6 bases separated the two germline ends. Germline assignment: CDR1 SGHAT and CDR2 FQNNGV.

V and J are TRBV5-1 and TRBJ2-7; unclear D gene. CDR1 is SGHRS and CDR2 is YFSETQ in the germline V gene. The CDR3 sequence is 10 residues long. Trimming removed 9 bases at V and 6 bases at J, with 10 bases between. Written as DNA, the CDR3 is TGCGCCACCGATGAAGGCGAGCAGTACTTC. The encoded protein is CATDEGEQYF.

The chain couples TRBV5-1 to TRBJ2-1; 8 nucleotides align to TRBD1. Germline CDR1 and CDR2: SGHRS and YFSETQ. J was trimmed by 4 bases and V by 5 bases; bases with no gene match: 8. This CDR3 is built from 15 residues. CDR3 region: CASRLRDRQYNEQFF. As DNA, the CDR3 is TGCGCCAGCAGACTCCGGGACAGGCAATACAATGAGCAGTTCTTC.

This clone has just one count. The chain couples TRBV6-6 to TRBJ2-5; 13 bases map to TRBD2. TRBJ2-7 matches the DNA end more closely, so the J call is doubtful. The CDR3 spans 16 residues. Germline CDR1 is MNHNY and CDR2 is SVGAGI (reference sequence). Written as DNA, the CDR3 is TGTGCCAGCAGTCGAGGGACTAGCGGGATTTTAGTCGAGCAGTACTTC. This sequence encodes CASSRGTSGILVEQYF.

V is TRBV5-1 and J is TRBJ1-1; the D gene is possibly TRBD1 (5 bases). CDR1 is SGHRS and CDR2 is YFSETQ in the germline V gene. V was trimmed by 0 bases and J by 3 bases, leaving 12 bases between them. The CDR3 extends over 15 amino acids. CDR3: CASSLVRGKDTEAFF. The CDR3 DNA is TGCGCCAGCAGCTTGGTACGGGGGAAGGACACTGAAGCTTTCTTT.

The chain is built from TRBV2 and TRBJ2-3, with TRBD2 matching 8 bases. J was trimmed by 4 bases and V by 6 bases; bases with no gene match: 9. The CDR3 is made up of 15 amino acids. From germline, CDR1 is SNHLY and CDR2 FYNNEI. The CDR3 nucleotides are TGTGCCAGCAGGGGGATCGGACTAGCAGCAGATACGCAGTATTTT. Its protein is CASRGIGLAADTQYF. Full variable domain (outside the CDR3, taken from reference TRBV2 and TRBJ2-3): EPEVTQTPSHQVTQMGQEVILRCVPISNHLYFYWYRQILGQKVEFLVSFYNNEISEKSEIFDDQFSVERPDGSNFTLKIRSTKLEDSAMYFCASRGIGLAADTQYFGPGTRLTVL.

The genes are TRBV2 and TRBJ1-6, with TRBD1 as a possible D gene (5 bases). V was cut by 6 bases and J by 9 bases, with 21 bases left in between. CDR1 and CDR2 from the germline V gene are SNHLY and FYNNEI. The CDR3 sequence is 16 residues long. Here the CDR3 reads CASSETQPGLGSPLHF. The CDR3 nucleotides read TGTGCCAGCAGCGAAACCCAGCCAGGGTTGGGTTCACCCCTCCACTTT. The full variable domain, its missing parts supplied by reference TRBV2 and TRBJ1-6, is EPEVTQTPSHQVTQMGQEVILRCVPISNHLYFYWYRQILGQKVEFLVSFYNNEISEKSEIFDDQFSVERPDGSNFTLKIRSTKLEDSAMYFCASSETQPGLGSPLHFGNGTRLTVT.

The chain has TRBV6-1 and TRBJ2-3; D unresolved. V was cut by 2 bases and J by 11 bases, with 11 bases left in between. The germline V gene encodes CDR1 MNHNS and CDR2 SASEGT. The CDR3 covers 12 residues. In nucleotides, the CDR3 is TGTGCCAGCAGTGAAAATGGGTTGGGGCAGTATTTT. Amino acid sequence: CASSENGLGQYF.

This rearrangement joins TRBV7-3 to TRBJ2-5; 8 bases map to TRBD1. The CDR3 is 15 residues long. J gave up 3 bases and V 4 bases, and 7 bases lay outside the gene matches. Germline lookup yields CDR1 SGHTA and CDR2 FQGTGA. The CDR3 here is CASSSPGTGKETQYF. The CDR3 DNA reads TGTGCCAGCAGCTCCCCCGGGACAGGAAAAGAGACCCAGTACTTC.

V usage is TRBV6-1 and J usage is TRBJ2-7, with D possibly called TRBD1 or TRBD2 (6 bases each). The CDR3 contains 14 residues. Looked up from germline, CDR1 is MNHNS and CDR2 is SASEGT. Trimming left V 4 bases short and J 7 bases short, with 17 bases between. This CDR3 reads CASSGRSGAEEQYF. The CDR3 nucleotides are TGTGCCAGCAGTGGACGCTCGGGGGCGGAAGAGCAGTACTTC.

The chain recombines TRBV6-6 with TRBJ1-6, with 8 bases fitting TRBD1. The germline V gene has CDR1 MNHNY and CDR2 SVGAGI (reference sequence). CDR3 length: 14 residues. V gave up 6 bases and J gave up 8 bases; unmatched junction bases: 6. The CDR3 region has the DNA TGTGCCAGCAGGCAGGGACAGGACCATTCACCCCTCCACTTT. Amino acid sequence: CASRQGQDHSPLHF.

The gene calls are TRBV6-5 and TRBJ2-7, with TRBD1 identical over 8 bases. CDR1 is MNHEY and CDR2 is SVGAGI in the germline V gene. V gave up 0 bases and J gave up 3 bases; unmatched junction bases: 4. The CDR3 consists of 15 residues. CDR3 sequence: CASSYSAGGFYEQYF. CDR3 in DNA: TGTGCCAGCAGTTACTCGGCAGGGGGCTTCTACGAGCAGTACTTC.

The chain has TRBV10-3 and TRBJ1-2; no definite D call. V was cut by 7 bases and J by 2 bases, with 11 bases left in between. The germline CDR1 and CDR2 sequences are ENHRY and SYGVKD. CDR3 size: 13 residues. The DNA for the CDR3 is TGTGCCATCATGAGGGAACGGAACTATGGCTACACCTTC. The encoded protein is CAIMRERNYGYTF.